These 5 T cell receptor beta chains came from one sample sequenced in a study of neurological immune-mediated disorders. The time point: longitudinal time-point 3. From the 5' RACE reads, TCRdb called clonotypes with MiXCR, one entry per CDR3 protein. The table records roughly 48,000 distinct CDR3 sequences, roughly 13% of them present only once. The sequenced sample was PBMCs. The receptor set was obtained from a male donor with HTLV-1-associated myelopathy (HAM/TSP).

In its sample, this clonotype was seen many times. The chain is built from TRBV6-5 and TRBJ1-2; a weak D match, TRBD1 (6 bases). Trimming left V 6 bases short and J 4 bases short, with 12 bases between. CDR1 MNHEY and CDR2 SVGAGI come from the germline V gene. CDR3 length: 13 amino acids. CDR3 sequence (DNA): TGTGCCAGCAGGTCGGGACACCTCTATGGCTACACCTTC. It yields the protein CASRSGHLYGYTF.

This clonotype was counted many times. V usage is TRBV7-2 and J usage is TRBJ2-1; D assignment may be TRBD1 or TRBD2 (5 bases each). The germline CDR1 and CDR2 sequences are SGHTA and FQGNSA. V shed 2 bases and J shed 15 bases, with 14 bases lying between them. The CDR3 consists of 12 residues. In DNA, the CDR3 is TGTGCCAGCAGCTTAAAAGGGCCGGGACCGTTCTTC. Protein: CASSLKGPGPFF.

This clonotype has ten or more counts. The chain uses TRBV5-1 and TRBJ1-2; TRBD1 aligns across 8 bases. V lost 4 bases and J lost 6; bases outside the gene matches: 8. The CDR3 is made up of 14 amino acids. Per the germline V gene, CDR1 is SGHRS and CDR2 is YFSETQ. In DNA, the CDR3 is TGCGCCAGCAGCACAAGGACAGGGTTCCATGGCTACACCTTC. This codes for CASSTRTGFHGYTF.

This clonotype has at least ten counts. V is TRBV20-1 and J is TRBJ1-4; D not resolved. The V end was cut by 1 base, the J end by 8 bases, with 17 bases between. Germline-derived CDR1 and CDR2 are DFQATT and SNEGSKA (reference sequence). This CDR3 is 15 amino acids long. The DNA of the CDR3 is TGCAGTGCTAGAGGTCAATGGTCGGCGGGAGAAAAACTGTTTTTT. It specifies CSARGQWSAGEKLFF.

This clonotype was observed at least ten times. This chain uses TRBV7-2 with TRBJ2-1; a weak D match, TRBD2 (6 bases). Trimming cost V 6 bases and J 4 bases, with 13 bases left between them. The CDR3 is made up of 14 amino acids. CDR1 is SGHTA and CDR2 is FQGNSA in the germline V gene. Here the CDR3 DNA reads TGTGCCAGCAGGAGAGGCGGGGTGTACAATGAGCAGTTCTTC. Residues: CASRRGGVYNEQFF.